This TCR beta chain was obtained from a study of cytomegalovirus exposure and HLA in healthy donors. About the study: Early released data had approximately 86 million unique TCRs, all coming from HLA-typed donors.

With V trimmed by 8 bases and J by 5 bases, 8 bases remained unmatched. Germline lookup yields CDR1 ENHRY and CDR2 SYGVKD. The CDR3 sequence is 15 residues long. Turning to this clone: Antigen specificity is unknown.

The PCR made use of 60 Vbeta and 13 Jbeta primers. Original handling: In a later analysis, some 80 million unique TCR beta chains included roughly 11 million shared by two or more donors. Sequenced by immunoSEQ multiplex PCR; TCRdb stores in-frame clones only, minus some. The V and J calls and the clone size are those of that table, but D and trimming were determined from the DNA. Altogether about 210,000 clones are present, 81% being singletons, with the ten largest covering roughly 3.6%. Study-wide results and limits: Across all donors, roughly uniform sequencing depth was an assumption of the presence/absence analyses. The HLA-A and HLA-B alleles of most subjects were reportedly predicted accurately from TCR beta sequences.

The TCR sequence derives from a man aged 35 to 55 in good health and CMV-seropositive. V usage is TRBV10-3 and J usage is TRBJ2-3; 12 bases line up with TRBD2. The sample comprised PBMCs. The DNA of the CDR3 is TGTGCCATCCAGGGACTAGCGGGTTCGGTAGATACGCAGTATTTT. It encodes CAIQGLAGSVDTQYF.